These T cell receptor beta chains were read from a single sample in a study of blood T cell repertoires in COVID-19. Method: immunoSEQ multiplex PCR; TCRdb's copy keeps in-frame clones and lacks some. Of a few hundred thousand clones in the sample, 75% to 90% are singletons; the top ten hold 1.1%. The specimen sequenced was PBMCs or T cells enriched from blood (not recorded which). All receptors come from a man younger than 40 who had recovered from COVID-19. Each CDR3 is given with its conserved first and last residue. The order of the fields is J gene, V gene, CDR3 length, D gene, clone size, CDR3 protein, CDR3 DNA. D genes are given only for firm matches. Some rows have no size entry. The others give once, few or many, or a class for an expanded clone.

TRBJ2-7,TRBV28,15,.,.,CASSTAGQGNHEQYF,TGTGCCAGCAGTACCGCCGGGCAGGGGAACCACGAGCAGTACTTC
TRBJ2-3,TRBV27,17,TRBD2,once,CASSSGLAGGRTDTQYF,TGTGCCAGCAGTTCGGGACTAGCGGGAGGGAGGACAGATACGCAGTATTTT
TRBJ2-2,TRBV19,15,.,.,CASSAGTDPPGELFF,TGTGCCAGTAGTGCGGGGACAGACCCTCCCGGGGAGCTGTTTTTT
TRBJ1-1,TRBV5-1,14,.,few,CASSLGQATNEAFF,TGCGCCAGCAGCTTGGGGCAGGCGACTAATGAAGCTTTCTTT
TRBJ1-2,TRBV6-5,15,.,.,CASSYPTQGSYGYTF,TGTGCCAGCAGTTACCCCACGCAGGGGTCCTATGGCTACACCTTC
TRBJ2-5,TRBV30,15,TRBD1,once,CAWSRRQGWQETQYF,TGTGCCTGGAGTAGACGACAGGGATGGCAAGAGACCCAGTACTTC
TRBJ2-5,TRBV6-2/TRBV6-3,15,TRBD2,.,CASSPSNGRGETQYF,TGTGCCAGCAGCCCCTCAAACGGGAGGGGGGAGACCCAGTACTTC
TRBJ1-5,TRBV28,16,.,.,CASRISTGYGNQPQHF,TGTGCCAGCAGAATCTCTACAGGGTATGGCAATCAGCCCCAGCATTTT
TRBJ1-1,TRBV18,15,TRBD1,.,CASSANTGANTEAFF,TGTGCCAGCTCAGCTAATACAGGGGCGAACACTGAAGCTTTCTTT
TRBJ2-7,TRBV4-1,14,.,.,CASSQTPFSYEQYF,TGCGCCAGCAGCCAAACTCCCTTTTCCTACGAGCAGTACTTC
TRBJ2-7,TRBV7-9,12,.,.,CASSHSSYEQYF,TGTGCCAGCAGCCACTCATCCTACGAGCAGTACTTC
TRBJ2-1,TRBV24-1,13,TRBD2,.,CATRTSTYNEQFF,TGTGCCACGAGGACTAGCACTTACAATGAGCAGTTCTTC
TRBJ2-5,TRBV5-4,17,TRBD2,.,CASSLFLAGWGVETQYF,TGTGCCAGCAGCTTGTTTTTAGCGGGATGGGGGGTGGAGACCCAGTACTTC
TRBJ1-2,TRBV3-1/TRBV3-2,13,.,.,CASQGTPNYGYTF,TGTGCCAGTCAGGGGACCCCTAACTATGGCTACACCTTC
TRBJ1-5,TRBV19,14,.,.,CASSSIQDIQPQHF,TGTGCCAGTAGTTCCATACAGGATATTCAGCCCCAGCATTTT
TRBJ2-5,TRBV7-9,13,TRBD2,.,CASSFSGEETQYF,TGTGCCAGCAGCTTTAGCGGGGAAGAGACCCAGTACTTC
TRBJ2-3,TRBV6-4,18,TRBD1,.,CASSEHEGDRDAMDTQYF,TGTGCCAGCAGTGAGCACGAAGGAGACAGGGACGCGATGGATACGCAGTATTTT
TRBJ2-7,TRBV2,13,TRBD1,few,CARRPGQSSEQYF,TGTGCCAGGAGACCGGGACAGTCTTCCGAGCAGTACTTC
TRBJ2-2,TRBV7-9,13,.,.,CASSPRRTGELFF,TGTGCCAGCAGCCCCCGGAGGACCGGGGAGCTGTTTTTT
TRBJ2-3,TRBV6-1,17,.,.,CASSGGISGTEADTQYF,TGTGCCAGCAGTGGGGGGATTAGCGGGACAGAGGCAGATACGCAGTATTTT
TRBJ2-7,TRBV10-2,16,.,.,CATLSNRGRSGYEQYF,TGCGCCACCCTCTCAAATAGGGGGAGAAGTGGCTACGAGCAGTACTTC
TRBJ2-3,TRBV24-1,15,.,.,CATTGLGGEADTQYF,TGTGCCACCACCGGACTAGGGGGAGAAGCAGATACGCAGTATTTT
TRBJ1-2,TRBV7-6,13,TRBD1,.,CASSPGTVYGYTF,TGTGCCAGCAGCCCCGGGACAGTCTATGGCTACACCTTC
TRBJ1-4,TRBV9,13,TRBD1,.,CASSQGAGEKLFF,TGTGCCAGCAGCCAGGGGGCTGGAGAAAAACTGTTTTTT
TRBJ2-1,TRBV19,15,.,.,CASSIGALRYNEQFF,TGTGCCAGTAGTATCGGAGCCCTACGTTACAATGAGCAGTTCTTC
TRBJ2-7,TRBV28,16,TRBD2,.,CASRGRAGVSSYEQYF,TGTGCCAGCAGGGGGAGGGCGGGAGTGAGCTCCTACGAGCAGTACTTC
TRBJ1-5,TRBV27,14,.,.,CASSTIHGDQPQHF,TGTGCCAGCAGCACCATTCACGGGGATCAGCCCCAGCATTTT
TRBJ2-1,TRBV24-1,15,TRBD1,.,CATSEGQGAKNEQFF,TGTGCCACCAGTGAAGGTCAGGGGGCTAAAAATGAGCAGTTCTTC
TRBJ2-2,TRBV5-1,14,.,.,CASSLGQAVGELFF,TGCGCCAGCAGCTTGGGGCAGGCCGTCGGGGAGCTGTTTTTT
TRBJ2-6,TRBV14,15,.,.,CASSPLAGGANVLTF,TGTGCCAGCAGCCCCTTGGCAGGTGGGGCCAACGTCCTGACTTTC
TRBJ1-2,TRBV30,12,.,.,CAWSKQLYGYTF,TGTGCCTGGAGTAAACAGTTATATGGCTACACCTTC
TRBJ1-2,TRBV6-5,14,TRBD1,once,CASSLQGDVEGYTF,TGTGCCAGCAGCCTACAGGGGGATGTGGAGGGCTACACCTTC
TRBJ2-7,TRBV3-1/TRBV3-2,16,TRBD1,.,CASSPHWTGPASEQYF,TGTGCCAGCAGCCCCCACTGGACAGGTCCAGCCTCCGAGCAGTACTTC
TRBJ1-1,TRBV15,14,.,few,CATSSGQVNTEAFF,TGTGCCACCAGCAGCGGCCAGGTGAACACTGAAGCTTTCTTT
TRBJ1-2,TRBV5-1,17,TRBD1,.,CASSWTSGTGDHYGYTF,TGCGCCAGCAGCTGGACCTCCGGGACAGGGGATCACTATGGCTACACCTTC
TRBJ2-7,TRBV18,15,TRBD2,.,CASSPGASGMYEQYF,TGTGCCAGCTCACCGGGCGCTAGCGGGATGTACGAGCAGTACTTC
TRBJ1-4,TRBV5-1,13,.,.,CASSYRGNEKLFF,TGCGCCAGCAGCTACCGGGGAAACGAAAAACTGTTTTTT